This paragraph reports one T cell receptor beta chain. The gene names here belong to mouse. The DNA ends 4 residues before the CDR3 does, and the rest of the CDR3 is filled in from the germline J gene. Once RNA had been extracted, it was reverse transcribed into cDNA to act as the sequencing template. Method: immunoSEQ multiplex PCR; TCRdb's copy keeps in-frame clones and lacks some. The table lists about 270,000 clones, with no singletons. The data stem from a study of CD8+ T cells in alopecia areata. The pooled cutaneous lymph node cells were sorted using several markers (CD4, CD8alpha, NKG2D, NKG2ACE and others). This CDR3 contains 15 residues. Germline V gene data show CDR1 as SGHDT and CDR2 as FRDEAV. V was trimmed by 5 bases and J by 0 bases, leaving 13 bases between them.

Material: CD4+ T cells sorted from a lymph node. The gene calls are TRBV14 and TRBJ2-5; TRBD1 is a possible D gene (5 bases). The origin of this receptor is a C3H/HeJ mouse with alopecia areata. Strain MHC haplotype: H2-k. The CDR3 region is CASSPGRANQDTQYF. Incomplete CDR3 DNA: TGTGCCAGCAGCCCCGGCAGGGCTAACCAAGAC.